This TCR beta chain was identified during a study of blood T cell repertoires in COVID-19. About the research overall: COVID-19 samples from acute and convalescent phases originated in the United States, Italy and Spain. Sample material is recorded as cDNA or gDNA derived from T cells, B-cell-depleted T cells, or PBMCs.

Original handling: Counts of nucleated cells, estimated from reference gene primer amplification, were obtained. TCRdb keeps only in-frame clones here, not all; method: immunoSEQ multiplex PCR. V and J calls plus clone size are reproduced from that table; the DNA served to infer D and trimming. The sample shows 150,000 to 200,000 clones, around 89% of them seen only once. Trimming stripped 5 bases from V and 0 bases from J, with 2 bases between. This CDR3 has 11 residues. CDR1 and CDR2 from the germline V gene are MNHEY and SMNVEV (reference sequence). This TCR was sampled from a man aged 40-49 years with active or convalescent COVID-19. The V call is TRBV27, the J call TRBJ2-7, with unresolved D. The specimen was peripheral blood. CDR3 residues: CASSLSYEQYF. The CDR3 nucleotides read TGTGCCAGCAGTCTCTCCTACGAGCAGTACTTC.